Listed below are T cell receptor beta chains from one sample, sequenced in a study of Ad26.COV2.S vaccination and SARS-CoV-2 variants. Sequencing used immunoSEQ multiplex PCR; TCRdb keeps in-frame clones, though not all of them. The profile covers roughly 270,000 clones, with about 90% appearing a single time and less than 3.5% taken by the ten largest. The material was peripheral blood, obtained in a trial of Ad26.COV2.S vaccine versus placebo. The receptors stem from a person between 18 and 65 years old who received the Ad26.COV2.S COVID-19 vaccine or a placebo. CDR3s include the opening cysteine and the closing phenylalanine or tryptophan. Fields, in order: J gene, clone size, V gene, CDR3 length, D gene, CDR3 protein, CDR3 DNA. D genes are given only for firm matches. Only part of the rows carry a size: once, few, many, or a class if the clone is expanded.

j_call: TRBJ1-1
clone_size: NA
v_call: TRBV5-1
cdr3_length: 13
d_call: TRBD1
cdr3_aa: CASSYDRVAEAFF
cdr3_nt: TGCGCCAGCAGCTACGACAGGGTCGCTGAAGCTTTCTTT

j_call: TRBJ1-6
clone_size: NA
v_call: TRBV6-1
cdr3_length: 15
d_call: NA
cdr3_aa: CASSDGTHYNSPLHF
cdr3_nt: TGTGCCAGCAGTGATGGGACGCATTATAATTCACCCCTCCACTTT

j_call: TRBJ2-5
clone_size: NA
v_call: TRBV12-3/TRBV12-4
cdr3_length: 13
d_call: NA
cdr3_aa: CASSTGTGETQYF
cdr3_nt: TGTGCCAGCAGCACCGGGACTGGAGAGACCCAGTACTTC

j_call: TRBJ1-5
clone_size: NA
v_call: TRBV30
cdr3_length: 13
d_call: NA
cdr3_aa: CAWSPTSNQPQHF
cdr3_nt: TGTGCCTGGAGTCCGACTAGCAATCAGCCCCAGCATTTT

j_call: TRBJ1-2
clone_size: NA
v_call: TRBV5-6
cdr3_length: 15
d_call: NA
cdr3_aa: CASSPTDGQNYGYTF
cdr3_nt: TGTGCCAGCAGCCCGACTGACGGACAGAACTATGGCTACACCTTC

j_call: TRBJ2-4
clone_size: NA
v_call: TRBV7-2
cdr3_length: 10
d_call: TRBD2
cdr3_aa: CASGGGIQYF
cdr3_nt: TGTGCCAGCGGGGGGGGCATTCAGTACTTC

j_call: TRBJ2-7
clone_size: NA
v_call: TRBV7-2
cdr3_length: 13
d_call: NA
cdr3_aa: CASSLEAIYEQYF
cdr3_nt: TGTGCCAGCAGCTTAGAGGCAATCTACGAGCAGTACTTC

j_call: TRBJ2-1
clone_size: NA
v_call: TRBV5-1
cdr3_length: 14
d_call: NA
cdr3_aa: CASSLPGSTDEQFF
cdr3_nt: TGCGCCAGCAGCTTGCCAGGGTCGACCGATGAGCAGTTCTTC

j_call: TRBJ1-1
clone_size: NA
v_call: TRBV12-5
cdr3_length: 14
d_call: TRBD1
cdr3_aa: CASGLAGTGGGAFF
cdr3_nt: TGTGCTAGTGGTTTGGCCGGGACAGGGGGCGGGGCTTTCTTT

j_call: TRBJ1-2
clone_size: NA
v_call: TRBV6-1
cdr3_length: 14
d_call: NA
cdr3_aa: CASSEQQGRYGYTF
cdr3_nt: TGTGCCAGCAGTGAACAACAGGGTCGCTATGGCTACACCTTC

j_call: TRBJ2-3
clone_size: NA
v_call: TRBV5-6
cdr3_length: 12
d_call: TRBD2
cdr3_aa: CASSLQRGQRYF
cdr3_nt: TGTGCCAGCAGCTTGCAGCGGGGGCAGCGGTATTTT

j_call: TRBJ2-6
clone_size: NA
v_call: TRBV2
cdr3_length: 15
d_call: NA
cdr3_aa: CASKSRNSGANVLTF
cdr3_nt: TGTGCCAGCAAGAGCAGAAACTCTGGGGCCAACGTCCTGACTTTC

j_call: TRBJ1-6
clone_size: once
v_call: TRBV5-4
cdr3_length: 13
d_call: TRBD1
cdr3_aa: CASSRDRGSPLHF
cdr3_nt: TGTGCCAGCAGCCGGGACAGGGGATCACCCCTCCACTTT

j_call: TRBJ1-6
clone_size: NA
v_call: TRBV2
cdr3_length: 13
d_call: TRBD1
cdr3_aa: CASSPGGYSPLHF
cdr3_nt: TGTGCCAGCAGCCCAGGGGGCTATTCACCCCTCCACTTT

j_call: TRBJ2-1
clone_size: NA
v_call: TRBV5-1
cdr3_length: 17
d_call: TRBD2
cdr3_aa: CASSLVTSGRPYNEQFF
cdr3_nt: TGCGCCAGCAGCTTGGTGACTAGCGGGAGGCCCTACAATGAGCAGTTCTTC

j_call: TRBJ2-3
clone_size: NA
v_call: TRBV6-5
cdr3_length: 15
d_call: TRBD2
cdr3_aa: CASSTQAGGGDTQYF
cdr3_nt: TGTGCCAGCAGCACCCAAGCGGGGGGAGGAGATACGCAGTATTTT

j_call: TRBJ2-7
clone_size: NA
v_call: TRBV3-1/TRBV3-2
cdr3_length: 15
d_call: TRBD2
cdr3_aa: CASSQKTSGSYEQYF
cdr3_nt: TGTGCCAGCAGCCAGAAGACTAGCGGGAGTTACGAGCAGTACTTC

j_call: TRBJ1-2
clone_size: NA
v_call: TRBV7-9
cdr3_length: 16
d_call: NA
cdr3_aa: CASSLGYTRSHYGYTF
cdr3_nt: TGTGCCAGCAGCTTAGGATATACCCGGAGCCACTATGGCTACACCTTC

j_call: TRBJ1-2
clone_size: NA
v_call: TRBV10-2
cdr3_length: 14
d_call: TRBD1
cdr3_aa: CASSESTGRRGYTF
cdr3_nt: TGCGCCAGCAGTGAGTCGACAGGGAGAAGGGGCTACACCTTC

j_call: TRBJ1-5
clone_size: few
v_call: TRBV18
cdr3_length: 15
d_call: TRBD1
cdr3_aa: CASSPQGQGNQPQHF
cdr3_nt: TGTGCCAGCTCACCACAGGGACAGGGCAATCAGCCCCAGCATTTT

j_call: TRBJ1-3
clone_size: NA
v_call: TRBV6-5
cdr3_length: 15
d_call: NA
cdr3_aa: CASRKDFSSGNTIYF
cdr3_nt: TGTGCCAGCAGGAAGGACTTCAGCTCTGGAAACACCATATATTTT

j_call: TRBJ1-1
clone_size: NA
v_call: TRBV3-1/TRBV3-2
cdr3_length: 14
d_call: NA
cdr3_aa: CASSQDVQNTEAFF
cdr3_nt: TGTGCCAGCAGCCAAGATGTCCAGAACACTGAAGCTTTCTTT

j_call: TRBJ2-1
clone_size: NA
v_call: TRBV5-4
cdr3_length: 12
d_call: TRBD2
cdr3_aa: CASSLGGGEQFF
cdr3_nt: TGTGCCAGCAGCCTCGGGGGAGGGGAGCAGTTCTTC

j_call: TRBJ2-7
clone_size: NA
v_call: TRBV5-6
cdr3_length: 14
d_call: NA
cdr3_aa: CASSFVGQTYEQYF
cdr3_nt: TGTGCCAGTAGCTTTGTTGGACAGACCTACGAGCAGTACTTC

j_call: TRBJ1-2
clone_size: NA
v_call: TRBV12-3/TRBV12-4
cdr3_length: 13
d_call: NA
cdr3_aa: CASSTTDNYGYTF
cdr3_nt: TGTGCCAGCAGCACTACAGATAACTATGGCTACACCTTC